The present T cell receptor (beta chain) was sequenced within a study of T cell repertoires in aging, cancer and after chemotherapy. Study results and caveats: In cancer patients, declining TCR diversity with age involved lost richness and lost evenness.

TCR beta rearrangements were amplified from peripheral blood genomic DNA. In regard to this clonotype: Its antigen is unidentified.

Multiplex touch-down PCR with TRB-A/B primers amplified rearranged V-D-J TRB sequences. TCRdb processed the multiplex PCR reads anew with MiXCR; each CDR3 protein has one entry. The repertoire holds 9,500 to 15,000 distinct CDR3 sequences, with under 35% as singletons. There are 14 residues in the CDR3. Germline CDR1 and CDR2: LNHDA and SQIVND (reference sequence). V dropped 5 bases and J dropped 12; count of bases not matched to a gene: 10. The sample consisted of blood. The origin of this receptor is a human donor in good health. The donor label of this sample is uncertain. This sequence joins TRBV19 and TRBJ2-1, with 10 bases lining up with TRBD1. Written as DNA, the CDR3 is TGTGCCAGTAGTTCCGGGACAGGGGCTCGCGGGCAGTTCTTC. It is translated as CASSSGTGARGQFF.